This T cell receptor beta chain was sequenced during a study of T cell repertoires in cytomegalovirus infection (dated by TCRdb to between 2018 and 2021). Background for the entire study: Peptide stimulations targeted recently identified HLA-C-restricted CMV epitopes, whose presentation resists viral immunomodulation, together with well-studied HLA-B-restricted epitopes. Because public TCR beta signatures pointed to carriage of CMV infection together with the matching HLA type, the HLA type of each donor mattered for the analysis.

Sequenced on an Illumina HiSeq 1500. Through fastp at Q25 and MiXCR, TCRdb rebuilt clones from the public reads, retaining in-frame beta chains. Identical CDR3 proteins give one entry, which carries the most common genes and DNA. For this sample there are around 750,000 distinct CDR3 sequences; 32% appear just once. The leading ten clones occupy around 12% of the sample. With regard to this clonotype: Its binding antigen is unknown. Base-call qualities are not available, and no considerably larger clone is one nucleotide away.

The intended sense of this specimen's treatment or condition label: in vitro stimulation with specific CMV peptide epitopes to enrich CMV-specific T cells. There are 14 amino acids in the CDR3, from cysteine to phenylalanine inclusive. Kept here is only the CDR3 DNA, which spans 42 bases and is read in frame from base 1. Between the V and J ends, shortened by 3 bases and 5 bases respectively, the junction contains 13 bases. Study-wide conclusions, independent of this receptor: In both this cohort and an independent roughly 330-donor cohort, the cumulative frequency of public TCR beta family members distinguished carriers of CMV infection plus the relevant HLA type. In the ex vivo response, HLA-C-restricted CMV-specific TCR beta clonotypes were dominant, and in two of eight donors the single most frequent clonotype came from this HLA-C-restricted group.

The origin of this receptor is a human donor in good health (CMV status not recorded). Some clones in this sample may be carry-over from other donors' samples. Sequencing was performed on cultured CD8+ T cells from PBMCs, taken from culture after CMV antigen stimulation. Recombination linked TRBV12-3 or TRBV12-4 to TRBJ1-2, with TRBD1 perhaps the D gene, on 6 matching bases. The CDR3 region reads CASSFLGGLYGYTF. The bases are TGTGCCAGCAGTTTTCTCGGGGGGCTATATGGCTACACCTTC.